Shown below are 2 T cell receptor beta chains from a single sample sequenced in a study of lymphopenia after photon versus proton radiotherapy. TCRdb's copy holds only in-frame clones and misses some; the assay was immunoSEQ multiplex PCR. The table has about 6,900 clones, roughly 86% seen once. The sequenced sample was peripheral blood, obtained from a patient treated with photon-based radiotherapy. These receptors all stem from a man aged 25-45 years with gastric cancer.

The chain combines TRBV2 with TRBJ1-4, with a tentative D call TRBD1 (5 bases). Trimming cost V 7 bases and J 8 bases, with 14 bases left between them. Germline V CDR1 and CDR2: SNHLY, FYNNEI. This CDR3 region has 13 residues. For the CDR3, the DNA is TGTGCCAGCAACCTCGGCAGGGAAGAAAAACTGTTTTTT. Protein product: CASNLGREEKLFF.

On this clone: The identical CDR3 is also encoded by other nucleotide sequences in the sample. The V gene is TRBV6-1, the J gene TRBJ2-7; 10 bases align to TRBD1. V lost 1 base to trimming and J lost 5 bases; unmatched junction nucleotides: 2. Germline-derived CDR1 and CDR2 are MNHNS and SASEGT. This CDR3 is 14 amino acids long. CDR3 sequence: CASSEGTGGDEQYF. CDR3 sequence (DNA): TGTGCCAGCAGTGAAGGGACAGGGGGTGACGAGCAGTACTTC.